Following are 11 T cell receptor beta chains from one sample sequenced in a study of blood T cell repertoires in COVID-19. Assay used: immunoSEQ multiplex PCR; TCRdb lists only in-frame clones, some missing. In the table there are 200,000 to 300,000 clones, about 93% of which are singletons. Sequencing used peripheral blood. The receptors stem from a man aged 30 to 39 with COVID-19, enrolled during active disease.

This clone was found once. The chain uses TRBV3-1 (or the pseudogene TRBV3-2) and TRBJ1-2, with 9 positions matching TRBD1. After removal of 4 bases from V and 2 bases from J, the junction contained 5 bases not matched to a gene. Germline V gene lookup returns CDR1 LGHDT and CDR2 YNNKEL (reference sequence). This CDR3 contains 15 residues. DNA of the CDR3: TGTGCCAGCAGCCGGGGACAGGGATCGAACTATGGCTACACCTTC. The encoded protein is CASSRGQGSNYGYTF.

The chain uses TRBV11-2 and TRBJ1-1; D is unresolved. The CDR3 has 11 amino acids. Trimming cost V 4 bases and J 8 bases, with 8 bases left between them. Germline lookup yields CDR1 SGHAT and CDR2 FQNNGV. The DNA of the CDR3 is TGTGCCAGCAGCTCGAGGGTGGAAGCTTTCTTT. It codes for CASSSRVEAFF.

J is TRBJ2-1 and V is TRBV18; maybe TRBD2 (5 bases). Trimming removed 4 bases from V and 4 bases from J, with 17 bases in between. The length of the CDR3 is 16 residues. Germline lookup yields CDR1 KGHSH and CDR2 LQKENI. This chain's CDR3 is CASSHRRGMGYNEQFF. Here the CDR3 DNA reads TGTGCCAGCTCACACCGACGAGGGATGGGATACAATGAGCAGTTCTTC.

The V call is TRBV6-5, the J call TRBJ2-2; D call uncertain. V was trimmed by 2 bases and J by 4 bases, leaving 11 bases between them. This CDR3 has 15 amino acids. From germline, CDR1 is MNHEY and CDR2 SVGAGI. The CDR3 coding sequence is TGTGCCAGCAGTTACGAGAAATACGGCACCGGGGAGCTGTTTTTT. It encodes CASSYEKYGTGELFF.

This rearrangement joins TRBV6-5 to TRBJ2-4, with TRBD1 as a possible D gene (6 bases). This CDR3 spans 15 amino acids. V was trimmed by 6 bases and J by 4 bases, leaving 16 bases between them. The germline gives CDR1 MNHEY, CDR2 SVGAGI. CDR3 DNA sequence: TGTGCCAGCAGGGCAGGGGTCACGGGGAAAAACATTCAGTACTTC. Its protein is CASRAGVTGKNIQYF.

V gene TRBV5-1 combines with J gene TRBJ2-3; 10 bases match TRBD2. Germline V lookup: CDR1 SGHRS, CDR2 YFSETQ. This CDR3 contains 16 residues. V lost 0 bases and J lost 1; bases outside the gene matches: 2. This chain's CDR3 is CASSLERGGGTDTQYF. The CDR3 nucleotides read TGCGCCAGCAGCTTGGAGCGGGGGGGCGGCACAGATACGCAGTATTTT.

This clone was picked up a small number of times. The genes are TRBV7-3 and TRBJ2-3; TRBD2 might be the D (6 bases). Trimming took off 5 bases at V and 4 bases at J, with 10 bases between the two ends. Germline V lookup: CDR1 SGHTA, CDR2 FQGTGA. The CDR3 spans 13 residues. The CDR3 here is CASSPPGADTQYF. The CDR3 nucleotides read TGTGCCAGCAGCCCCCCGGGGGCAGATACGCAGTATTTT.

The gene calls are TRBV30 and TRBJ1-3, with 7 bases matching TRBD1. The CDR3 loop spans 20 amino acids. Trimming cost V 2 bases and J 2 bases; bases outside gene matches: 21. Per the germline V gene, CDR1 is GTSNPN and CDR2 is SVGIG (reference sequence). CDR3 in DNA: TGTGCCTGGAGTCTACAAACGGTCCTACATGACAGGGCTCCTGGAAACACCATATATTTT. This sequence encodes CAWSLQTVLHDRAPGNTIYF.

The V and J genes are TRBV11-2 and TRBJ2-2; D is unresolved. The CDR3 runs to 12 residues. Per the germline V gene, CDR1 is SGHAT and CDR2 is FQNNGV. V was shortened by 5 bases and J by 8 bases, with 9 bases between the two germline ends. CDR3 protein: CASSLSSGELFF. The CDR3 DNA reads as TGTGCCAGCAGCCTTTCGTCGGGGGAGCTGTTTTTT.

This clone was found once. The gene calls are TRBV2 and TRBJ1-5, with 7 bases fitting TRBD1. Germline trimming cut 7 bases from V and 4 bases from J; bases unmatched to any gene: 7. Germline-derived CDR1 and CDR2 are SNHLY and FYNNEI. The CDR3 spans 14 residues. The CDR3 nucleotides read TGTGCCAGCACCAGACAGGGCCCAAATCAGCCCCAGCATTTT. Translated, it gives CASTRQGPNQPQHF.

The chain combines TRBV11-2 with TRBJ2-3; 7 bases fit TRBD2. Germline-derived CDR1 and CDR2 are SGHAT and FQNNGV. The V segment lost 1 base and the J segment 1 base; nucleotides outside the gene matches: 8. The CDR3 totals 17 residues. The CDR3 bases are TGTGCCAGCAGCTTAGTTGCCGCGGCGGGGGGCACAGATACGCAGTATTTT. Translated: CASSLVAAAGGTDTQYF.